One and the same sample provided the 26 T cell receptor beta chains below, sequenced in a study of blood T cell repertoires in COVID-19. Profiled with immunoSEQ multiplex PCR; TCRdb holds only in-frame clones, not every one. This table has about 74,000 clones, about four fifths appearing once. The sequencing input was peripheral blood. The source is a human donor in a cohort sampled during active COVID-19.

The rearrangement uses TRBV5-4 and TRBJ1-1; D not resolved. Germline lookup yields CDR1 SGHNT and CDR2 YYREEE (reference sequence). The CDR3 totals 13 residues. Trimming removed 0 bases from V and 7 bases from J, with 10 bases in between. In nucleotides, the CDR3 is TGTGCCAGCAGCTTGGAAGGGAGAGGTGAAGCTTTCTTT. Translating gives CASSLEGRGEAFF.

The chain employs TRBV10-2 and TRBJ2-7, with 9 nucleotides matching TRBD1. Germline CDR1 is WSHSY and CDR2 is SAAADI. The CDR3 runs to 16 residues. The junction had 10 bases not matched to a gene; V was cut back by 3 bases and J by 4 bases. The DNA of the CDR3 is TGCGCCAGCAGTGAATTCACAGGGGGCCTTTGGTACGAGCAGTACTTC. This translates into CASSEFTGGLWYEQYF.

This sequence joins TRBV19 and TRBJ2-2; 8 bases map to TRBD1. Trimming took 6 bases from V and 3 from J; bases not matched to a gene: 12. CDR3 size: 17 residues. Germline lookup yields CDR1 LNHDA and CDR2 SQIVND (reference sequence). CDR3 DNA sequence: TGTGCCAGTAGAAGGACAGGGTCCCGCGACGACACCGGGGAGCTGTTTTTT. Translated: CASRRTGSRDDTGELFF.

This clone was recorded at least ten times. The chain couples TRBV16 to TRBJ2-1, with 9 nucleotides matching TRBD2. Looked up from germline, CDR1 is KGHSY and CDR2 is FQNENV. The CDR3 has 12 amino acids. The ends lost 0 bases at V and 14 bases at J; junction bases unmatched: 2. CDR3 DNA sequence: TGTGCCAGCAGCCAATCCTCTAGCGGGGAGTTCTTC. Protein product: CASSQSSSGEFF.

This clone was seen a few times. The chain links TRBV28 to TRBJ1-5; D possibly corresponds to TRBD1 (6 bases). Germline-derived CDR1 and CDR2 are MDHEN and SYDVKM. V lost 6 bases to trimming and J lost 4 bases, with 10 bases between them. The CDR3 sequence is 13 residues long. The DNA of the CDR3 is TGTGCCAGCAGACCCGACAGGAATCAGCCCCAGCATTTT. It is translated as CASRPDRNQPQHF. The variable domain in full, completed from reference TRBV28 and TRBJ1-5, reads DVKVTQSSRYLVKRTGEKVFLECVQDMDHENMFWYRQDPGLGLRLIYFSYDVKMKEKGDIPEGYSVSREKKERFSLILESASTNQTSMYLCASRPDRNQPQHFGDGTRLSIL.

V is TRBV3-1 (or the pseudogene TRBV3-2) and J is TRBJ2-5; 8 bases map to TRBD2. Germline V gives CDR1 LGHDT, CDR2 YNNKEL (reference sequence). V was clipped by 1 base and J by 2 bases; unmatched bases: 6. CDR3 length: 16 amino acids. In DNA form, the CDR3 reads TGTGCCAGCAGCCAAGGTCCTAGCGGGTGGCAAGAGACCCAGTACTTC. This codes for CASSQGPSGWQETQYF.

The chain combines TRBV6-5 with TRBJ1-5; tentative D call: TRBD1 (6 bases). The germline V gene encodes CDR1 MNHEY and CDR2 SVGAGI. The CDR3 has 15 amino acids. Deletions cut 2 bases from V and 1 base from J, with 9 bases between. The CDR3 reads CASSYAQGSNQPQHF. The CDR3 DNA reads TGTGCCAGCAGTTACGCACAGGGAAGCAATCAGCCCCAGCATTTT.

This chain joins TRBV30 and TRBJ2-7, with D unresolved. The CDR3 runs to 14 residues. The germline gives CDR1 GTSNPN, CDR2 SVGIG (reference sequence). The V and J ends lost 4 bases and 0 bases respectively, with 13 bases between them. Written as DNA, the CDR3 is TGTGCCTGGAAACAGCTATATAACTCCTACGAGCAGTACTTC. It is translated as CAWKQLYNSYEQYF.

The V gene is TRBV5-1, the J gene TRBJ1-5; TRBD1 might be the D (5 bases). V lost 5 bases and J lost 1, with 13 bases in between. CDR3 size: 15 residues. Germline CDR1 is SGHRS and CDR2 is YFSETQ. The CDR3 region has the DNA TGCGCCAGCAGAGTCCTTCCAGGGAGCAATCAGCCCCAGCATTTT. This encodes CASRVLPGSNQPQHF.

This rearrangement joins TRBV28 to TRBJ1-2, with D possibly TRBD1 on 5 matching bases. CDR3 length: 12 amino acids. Germline lookup yields CDR1 MDHEN and CDR2 SYDVKM. V was clipped by 4 bases and J by 4 bases, with 7 bases between them. This CDR3 reads CASSSRAYGYTF. CDR3 nucleotide sequence: TGTGCCAGCAGTTCCAGGGCCTATGGCTACACCTTC.

The V gene is TRBV18, the J gene TRBJ1-1; the D gene is possibly TRBD1 (6 bases). Trimming cost V 5 bases and J 2 bases, with 21 bases left between them. The V gene's germline CDR1 is KGHSH and CDR2 LQKENI. The CDR3 is made up of 17 amino acids. CDR3 region: CASSSQLTGHINTEAFF. In nucleotides, the CDR3 is TGTGCCAGCTCATCACAACTCACGGGACATATTAACACTGAAGCTTTCTTT. Full variable domain (rest looked up from reference TRBV18 and TRBJ1-1): NAGVMQNPRHLVRRRGQEARLRCSPMKGHSHVYWYRQLPEEGLKFMVYLQKENIIDESGMPKERFSAEFPKEGPSILRIQQVVRGDSAAYFCASSSQLTGHINTEAFFGQGTRLTVV.

J is TRBJ2-3 and V is TRBV10-3; 9 positions agree with TRBD2. The CDR3 covers 19 residues. Germline V gives CDR1 ENHRY, CDR2 SYGVKD. V was pared by 2 bases and J by 6 bases, with 18 bases of the junction left unmatched. The CDR3 DNA reads as TGTGCCATCAGTGAGACTAGCGGCCAAGCGGGAGGCGACCGGGATACGCAGTATTTT. Residues: CAISETSGQAGGDRDTQYF.

The chain has TRBV18 and TRBJ2-3, with 12 bases lining up with TRBD2. The CDR3 is 16 residues long. Germline V CDR1 and CDR2: KGHSH, LQKENI. J lost 4 bases, V lost 6 bases, and 8 bases had no gene match. CDR3: CASSDRLAGAPDTQYF. The CDR3 DNA is TGTGCCAGCTCGGACCGACTAGCGGGAGCTCCAGATACGCAGTATTTT.

This chain joins TRBV19 and TRBJ2-5; D gene unclear. The length of the CDR3 is 13 residues. Germline lookup yields CDR1 LNHDA and CDR2 SQIVND (reference sequence). The germline V and J ends were trimmed by 5 bases and 2 bases, with 9 bases remaining between them. CDR3 amino acids: CASSSDGQETQYF. In DNA form, the CDR3 reads TGTGCCAGTAGTTCCGACGGGCAAGAGACCCAGTACTTC.

The genes are TRBV7-9 and TRBJ2-5, with 10 positions matching TRBD1. The CDR3 totals 18 residues. After removal of 6 bases from V and 5 bases from J, the junction contained 18 bases not matched to a gene. Germline lookup yields CDR1 SEHNR and CDR2 FQNEAQ (reference sequence). In DNA, the CDR3 is TGTGCCAGCAGGCCTAAGTCCGGGACAGGGGATTATCGGGAGACCCAGTACTTC. Translation gives CASRPKSGTGDYRETQYF. Full variable domain (outside the CDR3, taken from reference TRBV7-9 and TRBJ2-5): DTGVSQNPRHKITKRGQNVTFRCDPISEHNRLYWYRQTLGQGPEFLTYFQNEAQLEKSRLLSDRFSAERPKGSFSTLEIQRTEQGDSAMYLCASRPKSGTGDYRETQYFGPGTRLLVL.

This chain uses TRBV18 with TRBJ2-1; D perhaps matches TRBD1 (6 bases). CDR1 is KGHSH, CDR2 LQKENI, per germline. This CDR3 has 14 amino acids. Trimming stripped 2 bases from V and 6 bases from J, with 11 bases between. In DNA form, the CDR3 reads TGTGCCAGCTCACCAGGGGGCGCTGGCAATGAGCAGTTCTTC. Protein product: CASSPGGAGNEQFF.

This rearrangement joins TRBV5-1 to TRBJ1-2; 7 bases match TRBD1. The CDR3 covers 12 residues. Germline values: CDR1 SGHRS, CDR2 YFSETQ. After removal of 0 bases from V and 8 bases from J, the junction contained 1 base not matched to a gene. CDR3 sequence (DNA): TGCGCCAGCAGCTTGGACAGGGGAGGCTACACCTTC. Amino acids: CASSLDRGGYTF.

The chain links TRBV14 to TRBJ2-1; 10 nucleotides match TRBD2. CDR3 length: 15 amino acids. Germline assignment: CDR1 SGHDN and CDR2 FVKESK. V lost 3 bases, J lost 4 bases, and 3 bases stayed unmatched. The CDR3, as DNA: TGTGCCAGCAGCCAGGGACTAGCGCCTTACAATGAGCAGTTCTTC. Translating it yields CASSQGLAPYNEQFF.

The V call is TRBV30, the J call TRBJ1-1, with a tentative D call TRBD1 (6 bases). The germline V and J ends were trimmed by 0 bases and 1 base, with 6 bases remaining between them. This CDR3 is built from 13 residues. The germline V gene encodes CDR1 GTSNPN and CDR2 SVGIG (reference sequence). The CDR3 is CAWSVQGNTEAFF. The CDR3 nucleotides read TGTGCCTGGAGTGTACAGGGGAACACTGAAGCTTTCTTT.

V gene TRBV9 combines with J gene TRBJ2-7, with 10 bases lining up with TRBD1. This CDR3 spans 14 amino acids. V lost 4 bases to trimming and J lost 5 bases; unmatched junction nucleotides: 6. CDR1 and CDR2 from the germline V gene are SGDLS and YYNGEE. CDR3 sequence reads: CASSPRTGGDEQYF. CDR3 coding DNA: TGTGCCAGCAGCCCGCGGACAGGGGGGGACGAGCAGTACTTC. Full variable domain (rest looked up from reference TRBV9 and TRBJ2-7): DSGVTQTPKHLITATGQRVTLRCSPRSGDLSVYWYQQSLDQGLQFLIQYYNGEERAKGNILERFSAQQFPDLHSELNLSSLELGDSALYFCASSPRTGGDEQYFGPGTRLTVT.

V and J are TRBV6-5 and TRBJ2-1; 7 bases map to TRBD1. The V gene's germline CDR1 is MNHEY and CDR2 SVGAGI. V lost 8 bases, J lost 4 bases, and 5 bases stayed unmatched. The CDR3 loop spans 13 amino acids. This CDR3 is CASQDRRYNEQFF. The CDR3 DNA reads as TGTGCCAGCCAGGACAGGAGATACAATGAGCAGTTCTTC.

The chain carries TRBV5-1 and TRBJ2-7; 9 bases are a match to TRBD1. Germline CDR1 reads SGHRS; CDR2 reads YFSETQ. V shed 0 bases and J 3 bases; nucleotides not matched to a gene: 10. CDR3 size: 17 residues. CDR3 nucleotides: TGCGCCAGCAGCTTGGCTGGTGCCGGGACAGGGTTCTACGAGCAGTACTTC. It yields the protein CASSLAGAGTGFYEQYF.

The chain combines TRBV24-1 with TRBJ2-1, with 8 nucleotides matching TRBD2. The V and J ends lost 3 bases and 6 bases, in that order; junction bases with no gene match: 6. Looked up from germline, CDR1 is KGHDR and CDR2 is SFDVKD. There are 15 residues in the CDR3. The CDR3 region is CATSDRVAGTNEQFF. CDR3 coding DNA: TGTGCCACCAGTGATAGGGTAGCGGGAACCAATGAGCAGTTCTTC.

V and J are TRBV5-3 and TRBJ2-7, with a possible D match to TRBD2 (6 bases). TRBV5-3 is filed as an ORF, its function uncertain. The length of the CDR3 is 17 residues. V lost 4 bases to trimming and J lost 2 bases, with 22 bases between them. The chain's CDR3 is CARSLIRGGNTAYEQYF. The CDR3 DNA reads TGTGCCAGAAGCCTAATCCGCGGAGGGAATACGGCCTACGAGCAGTACTTC.

V is TRBV30 and J is TRBJ2-5, with D perhaps matching TRBD2 (5 bases). Germline V gene lookup returns CDR1 GTSNPN and CDR2 SVGIG (reference sequence). This CDR3 is built from 14 residues. Trimming cost V 2 bases and J 5 bases, with 15 bases left between them. This CDR3 is CAWSTRDQPETQYF. The DNA for the CDR3 is TGTGCCTGGAGTACCCGGGATCAGCCGGAGACCCAGTACTTC.

V and J are TRBV6-1 and TRBJ1-5; D is possibly TRBD1 (6 bases). CDR1 is MNHNS and CDR2 is SASEGT in the germline V gene. The CDR3 contains 13 residues. Trimming cost V 2 bases and J 5 bases, with 7 bases left between them. CDR3 protein: CASSETGHQPQHF. Written as DNA, the CDR3 is TGTGCCAGCAGTGAAACAGGGCATCAGCCCCAGCATTTT.